This T cell receptor (beta chain) was found in a study of T cell responses to AZD1222 COVID-19 vaccine. Study-wide results and caveats: Following two doses of AZD1222, Spike-specific TCR breadth and depth rose.

Profiling relied on immunoSEQ multiplex PCR, and the TCRdb table lists in-frame clones only, not all of them. The sample holds 100,000 to 150,000 clones, about 90% seen once. For this clone: Its antigen is unknown.

The V gene's germline CDR1 is SGDLS and CDR2 YYNGEE. This CDR3 has 15 amino acids. Trimming left V 4 bases short and J 5 bases short, with 18 bases between. The sample was peripheral blood, taken on day 0 of AZD1222 vaccination. The chain uses TRBV9 and TRBJ1-2, with a tentative D call TRBD1 (6 bases). This sequence was found in an adult in good health. In DNA, the CDR3 is TGTGCCAGCAGCTTCGGGGGCAGGGTAGGGTATGGCTACACCTTC. The encoded protein is CASSFGGRVGYGYTF.